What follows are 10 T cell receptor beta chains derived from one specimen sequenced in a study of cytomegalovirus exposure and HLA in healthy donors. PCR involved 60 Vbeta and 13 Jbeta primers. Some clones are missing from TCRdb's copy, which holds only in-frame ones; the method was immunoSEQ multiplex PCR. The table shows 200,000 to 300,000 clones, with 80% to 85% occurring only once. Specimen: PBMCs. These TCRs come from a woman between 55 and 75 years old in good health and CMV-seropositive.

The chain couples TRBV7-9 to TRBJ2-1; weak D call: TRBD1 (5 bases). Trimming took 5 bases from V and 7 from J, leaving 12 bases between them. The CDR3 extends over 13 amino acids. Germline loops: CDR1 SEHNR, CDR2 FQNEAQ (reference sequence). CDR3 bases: TGTGCCAGCAGCCTTGACAGTTCGAATGAGCAGTTCTTC. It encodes CASSLDSSNEQFF.

CDR3 coding DNA: TGTGCCAGCAGTTTACTAGGGACAGGGGCTGGAAACACCATATATTTT. It specifies CASSLLGTGAGNTIYF. The chain is built from TRBV28 and TRBJ1-3, with 10 bases lining up with TRBD1. With V trimmed by 2 bases and J by 2 bases, 3 bases remained unmatched. The germline gives CDR1 MDHEN, CDR2 SYDVKM. The CDR3 contains 16 residues.

The CDR3 coding sequence is TGCGCCAGCAGCTTGGGATTGAGAAACGAGCAGTACTTC. This codes for CASSLGLRNEQYF. J is TRBJ2-7 and V is TRBV5-1, with D uncertain. The V gene's germline CDR1 is SGHRS and CDR2 YFSETQ. This CDR3 is 13 amino acids long. V shed 0 bases and J shed 5 bases, with 9 bases lying between them.

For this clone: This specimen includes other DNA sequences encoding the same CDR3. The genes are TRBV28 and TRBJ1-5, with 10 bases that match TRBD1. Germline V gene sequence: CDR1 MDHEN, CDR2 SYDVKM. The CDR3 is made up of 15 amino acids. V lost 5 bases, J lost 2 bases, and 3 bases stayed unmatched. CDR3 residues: CASSPGTGGNQPQHF. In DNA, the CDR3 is TGTGCCAGCAGTCCCGGGACAGGGGGCAATCAGCCCCAGCATTTT.

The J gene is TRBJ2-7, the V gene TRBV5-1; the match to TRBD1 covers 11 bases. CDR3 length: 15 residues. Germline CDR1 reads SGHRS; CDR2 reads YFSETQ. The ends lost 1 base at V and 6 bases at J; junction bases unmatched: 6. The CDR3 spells CASSLRGQGASEQYF. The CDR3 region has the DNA TGCGCCAGCAGCTTGCGAGGACAGGGGGCGTCCGAGCAGTACTTC.

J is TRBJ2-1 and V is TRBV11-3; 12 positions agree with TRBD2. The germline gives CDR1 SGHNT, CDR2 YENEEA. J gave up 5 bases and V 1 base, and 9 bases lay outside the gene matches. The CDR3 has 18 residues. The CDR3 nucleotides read TGTGCCAGCAGCTTAGGACTAGCGGGGGCTACAGCCCACAATGAGCAGTTCTTC. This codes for CASSLGLAGATAHNEQFF.

The CDR3 is CASTPGIYQPQHF. The CDR3 DNA is TGTGCCAGCACCCCCGGTATATATCAGCCCCAGCATTTT. The chain joins TRBV6-1 to TRBJ1-5, with D uncertain. With 7 bases removed from V and 5 bases from J, the gap between germline ends came to 12 bases. The CDR3 consists of 13 residues. CDR1 and CDR2 from the germline V gene are MNHNS and SASEGT.

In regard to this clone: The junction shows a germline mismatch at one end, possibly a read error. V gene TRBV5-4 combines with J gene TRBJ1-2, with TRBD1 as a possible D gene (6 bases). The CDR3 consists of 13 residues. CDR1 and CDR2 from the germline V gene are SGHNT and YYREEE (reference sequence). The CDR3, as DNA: TGTGCCAGCAGCTTGACAGGGATCTATGGCTACCCCTTC. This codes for CASSLTGIYGYPF.

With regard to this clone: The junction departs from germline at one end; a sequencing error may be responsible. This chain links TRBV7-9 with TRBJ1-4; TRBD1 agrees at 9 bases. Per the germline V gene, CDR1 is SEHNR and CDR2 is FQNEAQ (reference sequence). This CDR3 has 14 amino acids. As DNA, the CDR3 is TGTTCCAGCAGCTTGGGACAGGGAGGAGAAAAACTGTTTTTT. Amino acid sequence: CSSSLGQGGEKLFF.

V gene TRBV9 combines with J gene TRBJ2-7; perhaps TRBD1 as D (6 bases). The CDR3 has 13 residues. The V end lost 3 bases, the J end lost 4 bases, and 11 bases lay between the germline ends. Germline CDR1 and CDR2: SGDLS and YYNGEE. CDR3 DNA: TGTGCCAGCAGCGCAAGCCAGGGGTACGAGCAGTACTTC. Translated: CASSASQGYEQYF.